This is a list of T cell receptor beta chains from one sample in a study of blood T cell repertoires in COVID-19. The protocol was immunoSEQ multiplex PCR, while the TCRdb copy is restricted to in-frame clones and leaves out a portion. Found here are approximately 140,000 clones, about nine tenths of them singletons; the top ten hold 4%. Sequencing was performed on PBMCs or T cells enriched from blood (not recorded which). The source of these receptors is a woman between 40 and 50 years old who had been exposed to COVID-19. Both conserved end residues are part of each CDR3. The D gene is left open where the match is weak. Not every row has a clone size; where given, it reads once, few, many or a size class.

length,J,size,V,D,DNA,CDR3
14,TRBJ2-7,NA,TRBV18,TRBD1,TGTGCCAGCTCACCTCGGGGACAGTCCTACGAGCAGTACTTC,CASSPRGQSYEQYF
15,TRBJ2-7,NA,TRBV5-1,NA,TGCGCCAGCAGCTTGCTTACCGGCAGGGGAGACGAGCAGTACTTC,CASSLLTGRGDEQYF
17,TRBJ2-3,NA,TRBV14,NA,TGTGCCAGCAGCCAAGATTTTGTACTCCGGAGCACAGATACGCAGTATTTT,CASSQDFVLRSTDTQYF
17,TRBJ2-2,NA,TRBV9,TRBD2,TGTGCCAGCAGCCTAATAGCGGGGGGGCAATTCCCCGGGGAGCTGTTTTTT,CASSLIAGGQFPGELFF
16,TRBJ1-5,NA,TRBV4-3,NA,TGCGCCAGCAGCCAAGAGTTAGTGTTAAGCAATCAGCCCCAGCATTTT,CASSQELVLSNQPQHF
21,TRBJ2-2,NA,TRBV4-2,TRBD2,TGTGCCAGCAGCCGAGACCCAAGGACTAGCGGGGGGGCCAGGGACACCGGGGAGCTGTTTTTT,CASSRDPRTSGGARDTGELFF
15,TRBJ2-1,NA,TRBV10-3,NA,TGTGCCATCAGACGGCCGGACGGGGCCTACAATGAGCAGTTCTTC,CAIRRPDGAYNEQFF
13,TRBJ2-2,NA,TRBV5-1,NA,TGCGCCAGCAGCCCCTCAGGGACCGGGGAGCTGTTTTTT,CASSPSGTGELFF
12,TRBJ1-1,NA,TRBV27,NA,TGTGCCAGCAGTTTGCCGGGGGATGAAGCTTTCTTT,CASSLPGDEAFF
13,TRBJ1-5,once,TRBV3-1/TRBV3-2,TRBD1,TGTGCCAGCAGCCTGACAGGGAGTCAGCCCCAGCATTTT,CASSLTGSQPQHF
15,TRBJ2-7,NA,TRBV7-9,TRBD1,TGTGCCAGCAGCCACGGACAGGGCTCCTTCTACGAGCAGTACTTC,CASSHGQGSFYEQYF
14,TRBJ2-7,NA,TRBV5-3,TRBD1,TGTGCCAGAAGCTTTAGGGACAGGGGCTACGAGCAGTACTTC,CARSFRDRGYEQYF
15,TRBJ2-1,NA,TRBV10-3,NA,TGTGCCATCAGTGAGTCGAGGAGCTCCTACAATGAGCAGTTCTTC,CAISESRSSYNEQFF
12,TRBJ1-1,NA,TRBV5-4,NA,TGTGCCAGCAGCTTGGAATCGGGTGAAGCTTTCTTT,CASSLESGEAFF
13,TRBJ2-2,once,TRBV6-5,NA,TGTGCCAGCAGATCCCGGGGAGCCGGGGAGCTGTTTTTT,CASRSRGAGELFF
15,TRBJ2-7,NA,TRBV5-4,TRBD2,TGTGCCAGCAGCTTGGACTCTAGCGGGAGCTACGAGCAGTACTTC,CASSLDSSGSYEQYF
15,TRBJ2-5,NA,TRBV3-1/TRBV3-2,NA,TGTGCCAGCAGCCAGGCGGTGGCTAGCAAAGAGACCCAGTACTTC,CASSQAVASKETQYF
14,TRBJ1-1,few,TRBV10-2,TRBD1,TGCGCCAGCAGCTGGGGACAGGGATTGACTGAAGCTTTCTTT,CASSWGQGLTEAFF
13,TRBJ2-3,NA,TRBV7-3,NA,TGTGCCAGCAGCTTAATTTACACGGATACGCAGTATTTT,CASSLIYTDTQYF
16,TRBJ1-5,few,TRBV7-8,TRBD1,TGTGCCAGCAGCTTATCCACAGGGGGGTTGAATCAGCCCCAGCATTTT,CASSLSTGGLNQPQHF
16,TRBJ2-1,NA,TRBV21-1,NA,TGTGCCAGCAGCAGTCTAAGACTAGCGGGATACAATGAGCAGTTCTTC,CASSSLRLAGYNEQFF
12,TRBJ1-2,NA,TRBV7-9,NA,TGTGCCAGCAGCCAACGACAGCCAGGAGTCACCTTC,CASSQRQPGVTF
14,TRBJ2-1,NA,TRBV19,TRBD1,TGTGCCAGTACCGCACAGGGGCCCTACAATGAGCAGTTCTTC,CASTAQGPYNEQFF
15,TRBJ1-6,once,TRBV19,TRBD1,TGTGCCAGTAGTCCGAGGACAGGGATGGGTTCACCCCTCCACTTT,CASSPRTGMGSPLHF
16,TRBJ2-1,NA,TRBV11-3,TRBD2,TGTGCCAGCAGCTTAGATTCTAGCGGGAGGTATAATGAGCAGTTCTTC,CASSLDSSGRYNEQFF
13,TRBJ1-1,NA,TRBV19,NA,TGTGCCAGTAGTATTTGGGGGAGGACTGAAGCTTTCTTT,CASSIWGRTEAFF
13,TRBJ1-2,NA,TRBV12-3/TRBV12-4,TRBD1,TGTGCCAGCAGTCCGACAGGGGCCTATGGCTACACCTTC,CASSPTGAYGYTF
15,TRBJ2-5,NA,TRBV3-1/TRBV3-2,TRBD2,TGTGCCAGCAGCCAACCAGCGGGGAACAAGGAGACCCAGTACTTC,CASSQPAGNKETQYF
17,TRBJ2-1,once,TRBV2,TRBD2,TGTGCCAGCAGAGATACTAGCGGGAGGAGCTCCTACAATGAGCAGTTCTTC,CASRDTSGRSSYNEQFF
16,TRBJ2-3,NA,TRBV5-1,TRBD2,TGCGCCAGCAGCTTGGGTAGCGGGAGGCGAACAGATACGCAGTATTTT,CASSLGSGRRTDTQYF
17,TRBJ2-2,once,TRBV4-1,TRBD2,TGCGCCAGCAGCCCCCTAGGGAGCGGGGGGAACACCGGGGAGCTGTTTTTT,CASSPLGSGGNTGELFF
19,TRBJ2-2,NA,TRBV7-8,NA,TGTGCCAGCAGCTCGACTCAGGGGGGCGTTCCTATGAACACCGGGGAGCTGTTTTTT,CASSSTQGGVPMNTGELFF
13,TRBJ1-2,NA,TRBV12-3/TRBV12-4,NA,TGTGCCAGCAGTTTAGGCAGATACTATGGCTACACCTTC,CASSLGRYYGYTF
13,TRBJ1-1,NA,TRBV7-8,NA,TGTGCCAGCAGGACCGGAGGGAACACTGAAGCTTTCTTT,CASRTGGNTEAFF
13,TRBJ1-1,NA,TRBV28,TRBD1,TGTGCCAGCAGCCCAGGGGGCCACACTGAAGCTTTCTTT,CASSPGGHTEAFF
13,TRBJ2-4,once,TRBV28,TRBD1,TGTGCCAGCAGGGGGACAGGGTCAACCATTCAGTACTTC,CASRGTGSTIQYF
16,TRBJ2-1,once,TRBV7-7,TRBD1,TGTGCCAGCAGCCGGGACAGAACTAGCTCCTACAATGAGCAGTTCTTC,CASSRDRTSSYNEQFF
14,TRBJ1-1,NA,TRBV7-2,NA,TGTGCCAGCAGCTTAGGGCCTCGAGGGACAGAAGCTTTCTTT,CASSLGPRGTEAFF
19,TRBJ2-7,NA,TRBV6-1,TRBD2,TGTGCCAGCAGTGCTGCTAGGGCTAGCGGGAGTCCTCTACCCTCCGAGCAGTACTTC,CASSAARASGSPLPSEQYF
15,TRBJ1-2,NA,TRBV3-1/TRBV3-2,TRBD1,TGTGCCAGCAGCCAAGGGACAGGGACCAACTATGGCTACACCTTC,CASSQGTGTNYGYTF